These T cell receptor beta chains were read from a single sample in a study of blood T cell repertoires in COVID-19. Some clones are missing from TCRdb's copy, which holds only in-frame ones; the method was immunoSEQ multiplex PCR. The table lists some 73,000 clones, approximately 85% of them singletons, with approximately 35% in the top ten. Input material: peripheral blood. All receptors derive from a woman aged 80 or over with active or convalescent COVID-19. Each CDR3 is given with its conserved first and last residue. D genes are given only for firm matches. Size values are once, few and many counts, or a class for expanded clones, and some rows have none.

clone size | J gene | V gene | D gene | CDR3 protein | CDR3 DNA
- | TRBJ2-3 | TRBV9 | TRBD2 | CASSVAGGGASSTDTQYF | TGTGCCAGCAGCGTAGCTGGCGGGGGGGCCTCTAGCACAGATACGCAGTATTTT
once | TRBJ2-7 | TRBV5-1 | TRBD2 | CASSPVTSGGTYEQYF | TGCGCCAGCAGCCCGGTGACTAGCGGGGGGACCTACGAGCAGTACTTC
- | TRBJ2-7 | TRBV6-1 | TRBD1 | CASSERVSGTGLHEQYF | TGTGCCAGCAGTGAAAGGGTCTCGGGGACAGGGCTCCACGAGCAGTACTTC
- | TRBJ2-1 | TRBV19 | - | CASSDYRDWNNEQFF | TGTGCCAGTAGTGACTACCGGGACTGGAACAATGAGCAGTTCTTC
- | TRBJ1-4 | TRBV15 | - | CATSRGRSPPTNEKLFF | TGTGCCACCAGCAGAGGGCGGTCACCACCAACTAATGAAAAACTGTTTTTT
- | TRBJ2-4 | TRBV5-1 | TRBD2 | CASSLAGGAKNIQYF | TGCGCCAGCAGCTTAGCGGGGGGAGCCAAAAACATTCAGTACTTC
- | TRBJ2-2 | TRBV4-3 | - | CASSQDAGLGGELFF | TGCGCCAGCAGCCAAGACGCAGGGTTAGGCGGGGAGCTGTTTTTT
many | TRBJ1-3 | TRBV9 | - | CASSRSGNTIYF | TGTGCCAGCAGCCGCTCTGGAAACACCATATATTTT
- | TRBJ2-5 | TRBV7-2 | TRBD2 | CASSPSLAGAQETQYF | TGTGCCAGCAGCCCCTCCCTAGCGGGGGCCCAAGAGACCCAGTACTTC
- | TRBJ2-1 | TRBV23-1 | TRBD2 | CARKASGGFEQFF | TGCGCCAGGAAGGCTAGCGGGGGGTTTGAGCAGTTCTTC
- | TRBJ2-1 | TRBV29-1 | TRBD1 | CSVEDLRQGAGNEQFF | TGCAGCGTTGAAGATCTAAGACAGGGGGCGGGAAATGAGCAGTTCTTC
- | TRBJ2-5 | TRBV7-8 | TRBD2 | CASSFPGGAGVETQYF | TGTGCCAGCAGCTTCCCGGGGGGGGCGGGTGTAGAGACCCAGTACTTC
- | TRBJ2-5 | TRBV5-4 | - | CASSQTTETQYF | TGTGCCAGCAGCCAAACTACAGAGACCCAGTACTTC
- | TRBJ1-3 | TRBV6-5 | - | CASRKDIAGNTIYF | TGTGCCAGCAGAAAGGATATAGCCGGAAACACCATATATTTT
few | TRBJ2-1 | TRBV28 | TRBD2 | CASSLWTSGVEEQFF | TGTGCCAGCAGTTTATGGACTAGCGGGGTTGAGGAGCAGTTCTTC
- | TRBJ2-7 | TRBV5-1 | - | CASSLGKGFGYEQYF | TGCGCCAGCAGCTTGGGAAAGGGGTTCGGGTACGAGCAGTACTTC
- | TRBJ1-6 | TRBV28 | - | CASRVLDSPLHF | TGTGCCAGCAGGGTTCTAGATTCACCCCTCCACTTT
- | TRBJ1-2 | TRBV10-3 | - | CAISDRQGISYTF | TGTGCCATCAGTGACCGGCAGGGTATTAGCTACACCTTC
- | TRBJ2-5 | TRBV20-1 | - | CSARPTETQYF | TGCAGTGCGAGACCTACGGAGACCCAGTACTTC
few | TRBJ2-3 | TRBV7-9 | TRBD2 | CASSPSGGASGNTQYF | TGTGCCAGCAGCCCTAGCGGGGGGGCCTCGGGCAATACGCAGTATTTT
- | TRBJ2-3 | TRBV20-1 | TRBD2 | CSASLASGIITDTQYF | TGCAGTGCTAGTTTGGCTAGCGGTATCATCACAGATACGCAGTATTTT
few | TRBJ1-6 | TRBV11-2 | - | CASSPGAGVSPLHF | TGTGCCAGCAGCCCGGGTGCGGGGGTTTCACCCCTCCACTTT
once | TRBJ2-1 | TRBV10-3 | TRBD1 | CAISDYPIPGGEQFF | TGTGCCATCAGTGATTATCCGATCCCAGGGGGTGAGCAGTTCTTC
- | TRBJ1-6 | TRBV5-1 | - | CASSLGTGTTDNSPLHF | TGCGCCAGCAGCTTGGGAACCGGGACAACAGATAATTCACCCCTCCACTTT
- | TRBJ2-2 | TRBV2 | - | CASSTTNGELFF | TGTGCCAGCAGCACTACTAACGGGGAGCTGTTTTTT
- | TRBJ1-2 | TRBV16 | - | CASRRRGGYTF | TGTGCCAGCAGACGACGCGGTGGCTACACCTTC
- | TRBJ1-6 | TRBV5-5 | - | CASSLMGLRNSPLHF | TGTGCCAGCAGCTTGATGGGGCTGCGGAATTCACCCCTCCACTTT
- | TRBJ2-7 | TRBV3-1/TRBV3-2 | TRBD2 | CASSQDSAGRDEQYF | TGTGCCAGCAGCCAAGATTCAGCGGGGAGGGACGAGCAGTACTTC
- | TRBJ2-5 | TRBV5-4 | TRBD2 | CASSNPPGLAGMGETQYF | TGTGCCAGCAGCAACCCCCCGGGGCTAGCGGGGATGGGAGAGACCCAGTACTTC
- | TRBJ2-1 | TRBV30 | TRBD1 | CAWRQTRQGVYNEQFF | TGTGCCTGGAGGCAAACCCGACAGGGGGTCTACAATGAGCAGTTCTTC
- | TRBJ2-5 | TRBV18 | TRBD2 | CASSPYAGELQETQYF | TGTGCCAGCTCACCATATGCGGGGGAGCTGCAAGAGACCCAGTACTTC
- | TRBJ2-4 | TRBV27 | TRBD2 | CASLGPVISGGLAKNIQYF | TGTGCCAGCTTAGGCCCCGTGATCAGCGGGGGGCTTGCCAAAAACATTCAGTACTTC
- | TRBJ1-2 | TRBV10-3 | TRBD1 | CAISNRDSIYGYTF | TGTGCCATCAGTAACCGGGACAGTATCTATGGCTACACCTTC
- | TRBJ2-3 | TRBV5-1 | TRBD2 | CASSSGGAQADTQYF | TGCGCCAGCTCATCGGGGGGGGCCCAGGCAGATACGCAGTATTTT
- | TRBJ2-1 | TRBV6-1 | - | CASSEVGGAILSEQFF | TGTGCCAGCAGTGAAGTGGGCGGGGCAATACTTTCCGAGCAGTTCTTC
- | TRBJ2-2 | TRBV7-3 | - | CASSSGGRDTGELFF | TGTGCCAGCAGCTCGGGGGGCCGCGACACCGGGGAGCTGTTTTTT
- | TRBJ2-1 | TRBV6-2/TRBV6-3 | - | CASSYEQGGLRDEQFF | TGTGCCAGCAGTTACGAACAGGGTGGTTTAAGGGATGAGCAGTTCTTC
- | TRBJ1-2 | TRBV4-3 | TRBD1 | CASSQDRGPGGGYTF | TGCGCCAGCAGCCAAGATCGTGGGCCAGGGGGCGGCTACACCTTC
- | TRBJ1-2 | TRBV27 | - | CASSFVGRQANYGYTF | TGTGCCAGCAGTTTTGTGGGGAGGCAAGCTAACTATGGCTACACCTTC
- | TRBJ2-5 | TRBV4-1 | TRBD2 | CASSQQGTSGGAPQETQYF | TGCGCCAGCAGCCAACAGGGGACTAGCGGGGGGGCCCCCCAAGAGACCCAGTACTTC
- | TRBJ1-1 | TRBV12-5 | - | CASGLRMNTEAFF | TGTGCTAGTGGTCTGAGGATGAACACTGAAGCTTTCTTT
- | TRBJ1-2 | TRBV19 | - | CASRREIDGSGYTF | TGTGCCAGTAGGCGGGAGATCGACGGATCCGGCTACACCTTC
few | TRBJ1-3 | TRBV9 | - | CASSASSGNTIYF | TGTGCCAGCAGCGCCTCGTCTGGAAACACCATATATTTT
- | TRBJ2-7 | TRBV30 | - | CAWTGRASYEQYF | TGTGCCTGGACTGGGCGGGCCTCCTACGAGCAGTACTTC
- | TRBJ1-4 | TRBV25-1 | - | CASSVSRGVNEKLFF | TGTGCCAGCAGTGTTTCGCGGGGGGTGAATGAAAAACTGTTTTTT
- | TRBJ2-1 | TRBV4-3 | TRBD2 | CASSQDLWTSGGDEQFF | TGCGCCAGCAGCCAAGATCTATGGACTAGCGGGGGGGATGAGCAGTTCTTC
once | TRBJ2-7 | TRBV5-1 | - | CASSSGTSNYEQYF | TGCGCCAGCAGCTCGGGGACATCGAACTACGAGCAGTACTTC
- | TRBJ2-7 | TRBV7-6 | - | CASSLFRPRGVGRYEQYF | TGTGCCAGCAGCTTATTCCGGCCCCGCGGGGTGGGTCGCTACGAGCAGTACTTC
- | TRBJ2-2 | TRBV2 | TRBD2 | CASRRGGGTTGELFF | TGTGCCAGCAGACGGGGCGGGGGAACCACCGGGGAGCTGTTTTTT
- | TRBJ2-1 | TRBV6-5 | TRBD1 | CASSMDRGIYNEQFF | TGTGCCAGCAGTATGGACAGGGGAATATACAATGAGCAGTTCTTC
- | TRBJ1-4 | TRBV2 | TRBD1 | CASRQGALSEKLFF | TGTGCCAGCAGGCAGGGGGCGCTCTCTGAAAAACTGTTTTTT